This TCR beta chain was obtained from a study of T cells after yellow fever vaccination. TCRdb passed the 5' RACE reads through MiXCR, listing each CDR3 protein once. The sample records roughly 500,000 distinct CDR3 sequences, 15% to 20% being singletons. This sequence originates from a man aged 25-45 years who received the YFV17D yellow fever vaccine. Source: PBMCs, taken 15 days after the yellow fever booster vaccination.

CDR3 nucleotide sequence: TGTGCCAGCAGTTCGGGACCGTCGAACGCAGATACGCAGTATTTT. It codes for CASSSGPSNADTQYF. The J gene is TRBJ2-3, the V gene TRBV5-4; possibly TRBD1 or TRBD2 for D (5 bases each). This CDR3 comprises 15 residues. Trimming stripped 5 bases from V and 4 bases from J, with 17 bases between. CDR1 SGHNT and CDR2 YYREEE come from the germline V gene (reference sequence).